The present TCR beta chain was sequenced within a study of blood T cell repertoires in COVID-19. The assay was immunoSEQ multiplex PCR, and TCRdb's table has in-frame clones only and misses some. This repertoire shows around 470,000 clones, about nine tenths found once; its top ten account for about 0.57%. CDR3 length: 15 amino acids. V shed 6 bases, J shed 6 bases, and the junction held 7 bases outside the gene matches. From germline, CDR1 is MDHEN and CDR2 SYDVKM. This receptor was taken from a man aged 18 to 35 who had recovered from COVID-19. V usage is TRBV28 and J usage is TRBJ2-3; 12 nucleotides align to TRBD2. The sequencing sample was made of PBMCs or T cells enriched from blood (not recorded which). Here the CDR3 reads CASRKLAGGYDTQYF. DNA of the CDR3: TGTGCCAGCAGAAAGCTAGCGGGAGGGTACGATACGCAGTATTTT.